This is a list of T cell receptor beta chains from one sample in a study of radiotherapy plus CTLA-4 blockade in lung cancer. Repertoires were generated with immunoSEQ multiplex PCR, while TCRdb's copy carries only in-frame clones and drops some. The repertoire has around 70,000 clones, about 85% of them found once; the top ten carry roughly 4%. Material: peripheral blood, obtained from a patient treated with radiotherapy plus ipilimumab. The receptors stem from a human donor with non-small cell lung cancer who had a partial response to radiotherapy plus ipilimumab. Both conserved end residues are part of each CDR3. A D gene is named only where the DNA matches it firmly.

D gene | J gene | V gene | CDR3 protein
TRBD2 | TRBJ2-3 | TRBV28 | CASSSGLAGGRDTQYF
NA | TRBJ2-1 | TRBV27 | CASSLEPYNEQFF
TRBD2 | TRBJ2-5 | TRBV27 | CASRPTWASGQETQYF
NA | TRBJ1-2 | TRBV15 | CATSVGVASANYGYTF
TRBD2 | TRBJ2-3 | TRBV11-3 | CASSSLAGGPDTQYF
TRBD1 | NA | TRBV29-1 | CSVLRDRGWGGSEQYF
TRBD1 | TRBJ2-1 | TRBV7-3 | CASSLTRDRVANEQFF
NA | TRBJ2-2 | TRBV9 | CASSVVALGGELFF
NA | TRBJ2-7 | TRBV21-1 | CASSKPGSGEHHEQYF
TRBD2 | TRBJ2-5 | TRBV29-1 | CSVGGLAGQETQYF
NA | TRBJ2-7 | TRBV27 | CASSFLPPGYSYEQYF
TRBD1 | TRBJ2-1 | TRBV29-1 | CSVRTGYNEQFF
TRBD2 | TRBJ2-7 | TRBV5-1 | CASSVTSGSTYEQYF
NA | TRBJ2-1 | TRBV5-1 | CASSPTPRAGSYNEQFF
TRBD2 | TRBJ2-1 | TRBV11-2 | CASSAYTSGSYNEQFF
NA | TRBJ2-5 | TRBV6-5 | CASMRTLQETQYF
NA | TRBJ1-2 | TRBV21-1 | CASGPRTDNYGYTF
TRBD1 | TRBJ2-7 | TRBV5-1 | CASSHGQGGSYEQYF
NA | TRBJ2-7 | TRBV7-9 | CASSPGRVDEQYF
NA | TRBJ1-5 | TRBV18 | CASSPTSPGSNQPQHF
TRBD2 | TRBJ2-7 | TRBV18 | CASSPIGRTDEQYF
NA | TRBJ1-3 | TRBV4-1 | CASSQVFMSYSGNTIYF
NA | TRBJ2-7 | TRBV18 | CASSSRPDEQYF
TRBD1 | TRBJ1-2 | TRBV6-6 | CASSGRQGTYGYTF
TRBD1 | TRBJ1-1 | TRBV28 | CASRLRGQGNTEAFF
NA | TRBJ1-2 | TRBV30 | CAWSVGGGANYGYTF
NA | TRBJ2-5 | TRBV29-1 | CSVEGQPLETQYF
TRBD1 | NA | TRBV2 | CASSEHRGAYEQYF
NA | TRBJ1-4 | TRBV6-6 | CASSYSQGSEKLFF
TRBD1 | TRBJ2-3 | TRBV27 | CASSLSMRGPPDTQYF
TRBD1 | TRBJ2-7 | TRBV7-2 | CASSPPGQIRQYF
TRBD1 | TRBJ1-1 | TRBV5-4 | CASSLRGQGAGTEAFF
TRBD1 | TRBJ2-3 | TRBV5-1 | CASSPRQGEDTQYF
NA | TRBJ1-2 | TRBV28 | CASSLGDSVNYGYTF
NA | TRBJ2-2 | TRBV29-1 | CSVSWGRGELFF
NA | TRBJ1-1 | TRBV7-9 | CASSLNRAVNTEAFF
TRBD1 | TRBJ2-1 | TRBV5-1 | CASSLSAGGRSSYNEQFF
NA | TRBJ2-1 | TRBV10-2 | CASSGRGVQSYNEQFF
TRBD2 | TRBJ2-7 | TRBV30 | CAWDPPLAGGAYEQYF
NA | TRBJ2-2 | TRBV28 | CASSFSYGGELFF
TRBD2 | TRBJ2-7 | TRBV5-5 | CASSLAGGVAYEQYF
NA | TRBJ1-4 | TRBV28 | CASTPGTNEKLFF
TRBD1 | TRBJ2-7 | TRBV30 | CAWSVKGQGGGSYEQYF
TRBD1 | TRBJ1-2 | TRBV28 | CASSTRQGRRRSGYTF
NA | TRBJ1-2 | TRBV28 | CASSLSRVTNYGYTF
NA | TRBJ1-6 | TRBV6-5 | CASRPPAGSPLHF
TRBD1 | TRBJ1-5 | TRBV27 | CASSGTGGNQPQHF